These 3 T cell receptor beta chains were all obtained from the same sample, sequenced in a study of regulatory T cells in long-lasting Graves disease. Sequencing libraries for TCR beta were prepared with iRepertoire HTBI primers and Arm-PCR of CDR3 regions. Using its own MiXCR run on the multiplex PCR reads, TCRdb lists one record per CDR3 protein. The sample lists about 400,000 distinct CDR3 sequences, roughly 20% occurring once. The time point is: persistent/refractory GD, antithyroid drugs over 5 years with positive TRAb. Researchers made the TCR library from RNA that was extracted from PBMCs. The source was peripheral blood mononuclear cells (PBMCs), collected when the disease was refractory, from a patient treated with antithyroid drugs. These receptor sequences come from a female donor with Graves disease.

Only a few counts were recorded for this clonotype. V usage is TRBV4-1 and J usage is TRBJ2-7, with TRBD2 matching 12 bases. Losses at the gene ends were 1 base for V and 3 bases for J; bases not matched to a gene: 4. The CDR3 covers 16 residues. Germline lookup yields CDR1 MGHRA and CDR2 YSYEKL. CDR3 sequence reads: CASSQGGLAGRYEQYF. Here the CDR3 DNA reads TGCGCCAGCAGCCAAGGAGGACTAGCGGGACGCTACGAGCAGTACTTC.

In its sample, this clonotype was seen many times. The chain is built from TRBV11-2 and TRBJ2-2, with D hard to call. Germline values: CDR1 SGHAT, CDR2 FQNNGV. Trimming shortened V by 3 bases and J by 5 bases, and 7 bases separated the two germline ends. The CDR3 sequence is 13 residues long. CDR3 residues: CASSFVGTGELFF. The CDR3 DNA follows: TGTGCCAGCAGCTTCGTTGGGACCGGGGAGCTGTTTTTT.

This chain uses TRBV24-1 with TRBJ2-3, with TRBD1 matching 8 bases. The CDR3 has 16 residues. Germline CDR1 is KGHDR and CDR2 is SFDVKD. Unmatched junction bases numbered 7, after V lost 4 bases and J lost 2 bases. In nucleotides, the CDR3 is TGTGCCACCAGTGAAGCCCGGACAGGGACCACAGATACGCAGTATTTT. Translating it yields CATSEARTGTTDTQYF.